This is a list of T cell receptor beta chains from one sample in a study of radiation and T cells in renal cell carcinoma. The data were produced by immunoSEQ multiplex PCR, yet TCRdb's version contains in-frame clones alone and is incomplete. Found here are 94,000 or so clones, 82% of them singletons; the top ten hold 5% to 8%. Material: blood, obtained from a patient whose treatment included radiotherapy and nephrectomy. These TCRs come from a man in his sixties with renal cell carcinoma. Both conserved end residues are part of each CDR3. A D gene is named only where the DNA matches it firmly. Only some rows state a clone size, as once, few, many or a class for expanded clones.

clone_size j_call v_call cdr3_length d_call cdr3_nt cdr3_aa
. TRBJ2-7 TRBV28 14 TRBD2 TGTGCCGTGGGAGGGGTCGCTTTCACCTACGAGCAGTACTTC CAVGGVAFTYEQYF
. TRBJ2-1 TRBV9 14 . TGTGCCAGCAGCCCGGCTCCCTCCTACAATGAGCAGTTCTTC CASSPAPSYNEQFF
. TRBJ2-7 TRBV28 13 . TGTGCCAGCAGTTTAGGTGTAATTTACGAGCAGTACTTC CASSLGVIYEQYF
. TRBJ2-2 TRBV14 15 . TGTGCCAGCAGCCAAGGACTCGCGAACACCGGGGAGCTGTTTTTT CASSQGLANTGELFF
. TRBJ1-1 TRBV4-3 14 . TGCGCCAGCAGCCAAGATTGGGGGAGCACTGAAGCTTTCTTT CASSQDWGSTEAFF
. TRBJ2-1 TRBV5-4 14 . TGTGCCAGCAGCTTCCCAATAGGGGTAGGGGAGCAGTTCTTC CASSFPIGVGEQFF
. TRBJ2-7 TRBV15 15 . TGTGCCACCAGCAGAGATCAGGGCGGCGGGTACGAGCAGTACTTC CATSRDQGGGYEQYF
. TRBJ2-7 TRBV28 16 . TGTGCCAGCAGTCCTAAGGCCGGGACGGTAGGCTACGAGCAGTACTTC CASSPKAGTVGYEQYF
. TRBJ1-4 TRBV6-5 15 . TGTGCCAGCAGCCGACAGGTTCAGGATAATGAAAAACTGTTTTTT CASSRQVQDNEKLFF
few TRBJ1-1 TRBV5-1 14 TRBD1 TGCGCCAGCAAATCCGGGACAGGACACACTGAAGCTTTCTTT CASKSGTGHTEAFF
. TRBJ2-5 TRBV5-6 14 TRBD1 TGTGCCAGCAGCTTGCAGGGGGTGAAAGAGACCCAGTACTTC CASSLQGVKETQYF
. TRBJ2-5 TRBV5-1 16 . TGCGCCAGCAGCTCAATCGTGGGGCGGAGCCAAGAGACCCAGTACTTC CASSSIVGRSQETQYF
. TRBJ1-5 TRBV28 13 . TGTGCCAGCAGCCACGTCACCGATCAGCCCCAGCATTTT CASSHVTDQPQHF
. TRBJ2-5 TRBV7-2 14 . TGTGCCAGCAGCTTAGCCGGACAGCAAGAGACCCAGTACTTC CASSLAGQQETQYF
. TRBJ2-5 TRBV28 18 TRBD2 TGTGCCAGCAGTTCCACCAAACTAGCGGGAGGGCCTCTCGAGACCCAGTACTTC CASSSTKLAGGPLETQYF
. TRBJ1-1 TRBV29-1 13 . TGCAGCGTTGTCGTGGGGGGGAACACTGAAGCTTTCTTT CSVVVGGNTEAFF
once TRBJ2-5 TRBV20-1 11 . TGCAGTGCTTATGGGCTGGAGACCCAGTACTTC CSAYGLETQYF
. TRBJ1-5 TRBV29-1 12 . TGCAGCGTTGGAGGGGGCAATCAGCCCCAGCATTTT CSVGGGNQPQHF
few TRBJ1-5 TRBV6-4 13 . TGTGCCAGCAGTGTGGGCCTTAATCAGCCCCAGCATTTT CASSVGLNQPQHF
once TRBJ2-1 TRBV5-1 11 . TGCGCCAGCAGCGCTCAGTACTTGCAGTTCTTC CASSAQYLQFF
once TRBJ2-2 TRBV6-5 15 . TGTGCCAGCAGTTACTTGACTGGGGGACGCGGGGAGCTGTTTTTT CASSYLTGGRGELFF
. TRBJ1-3 TRBV14 11 . TGTGCCAGCAGCCTAAGAAACACCATATATTTT CASSLRNTIYF
. TRBJ2-5 TRBV19 13 . TGTGCCAGCCGCGGGGCGATTTTCGGGACCCAGTACTTC CASRGAIFGTQYF
. TRBJ2-3 TRBV7-6 14 . TGTGCCAGCAGCTTAGCTGTGGGAGGCGATACGCAGTATTTT CASSLAVGGDTQYF
. TRBJ1-1 TRBV6-1 13 . TGTGCCAGCAAAGGGACGGTGAACACTGAAGCTTTCTTT CASKGTVNTEAFF
. TRBJ2-3 TRBV5-1 15 TRBD2 TGCGCCAGCAGCCTCGAGCTAGCGGGAGGCGATACGCAGTATTTT CASSLELAGGDTQYF
. TRBJ2-3 TRBV10-1 17 TRBD2 TGCGCCAGCAGTGATACCGGGACTAGCGGGAATTTGGATACGCAGTATTTT CASSDTGTSGNLDTQYF
. TRBJ2-3 TRBV5-1 15 TRBD2 TGCGCCAGCAGCTTAGCGGGGGGGAGCACAGATACGCAGTATTTT CASSLAGGSTDTQYF
. TRBJ1-2 TRBV5-1 13 . TGCGCCAGCAGCTTGGAAGGGGTCGATGGCTACACCTTC CASSLEGVDGYTF
. TRBJ1-2 TRBV4-1 15 . TGCGCCAGCAGCCAAGGCTTGGCGGGGTTCGACGGCTACACCTTC CASSQGLAGFDGYTF
. TRBJ1-4 TRBV29-1 12 . TGCGGTTCGGGCGTCGGGGGAGAAAAACTGTTTTTT CGSGVGGEKLFF
. TRBJ2-5 TRBV28 18 TRBD2 TGTGCCAGCAGTTTACCCTTATCCGAGCGGGAGTTTAAAGAGACCCAGTACTTC CASSLPLSEREFKETQYF
few TRBJ2-5 TRBV6-6 11 TRBD1 TGTGCCAGCAGGACAGGGGAGACCCAGTACTTC CASRTGETQYF
. TRBJ2-7 TRBV2 13 . TGTGCCAGCAGGGAGGCTGGAGAGCGCGAGCAGTACTTC CASREAGEREQYF
. TRBJ2-1 TRBV11-2 16 . TGTGCCAGCAGCTTAGTAGCCGGAGGAGGATACAATGAGCAGTTCTTC CASSLVAGGGYNEQFF
. TRBJ2-6 TRBV5-8 17 TRBD1 TGTGCCAGCAGCTCGGGACAGGGGGTTGCTGGGGCCAACGTCCTGACTTTC CASSSGQGVAGANVLTF
. TRBJ2-7 TRBV10-3 14 TRBD1 TGTGCCATCAGTTCTGACAGGGACTCCTACGAGCAGTACTTC CAISSDRDSYEQYF
. TRBJ1-2 TRBV4-3 15 TRBD1 TGCGCCAGCAGCCACCGGACAGGGGGCCTTGGTGGCTACACCTTC CASSHRTGGLGGYTF
. TRBJ2-5 TRBV6-1 11 . TGTGCCAGCACTGATGGGGAGACCCAGTACTTC CASTDGETQYF
few TRBJ2-5 TRBV15 15 . TGTGCCACCAGCAGAGATATGGGGGGCGCGGATCCCCAGTACTTC CATSRDMGGADPQYF
. TRBJ1-3 TRBV12-5 11 . TGTGCCCCAGTGGGGGGAAACACCATATATTTT CAPVGGNTIYF
few TRBJ2-7 TRBV11-2 15 TRBD2 TGTGCCAGCAGCCCCCAGGGCGGCGGGAGCTACGAGCAGTACTTC CASSPQGGGSYEQYF
. TRBJ2-4 TRBV7-9 18 TRBD1 TGTGCCAGCAGCCCACCCCCTACCGGGACAGAGTCCAAAAACATTCAGTACTTC CASSPPPTGTESKNIQYF
. TRBJ2-3 TRBV19 12 . TGTGCCAGTAGAGACTACACAGATACGCAGTATTTT CASRDYTDTQYF
. TRBJ2-7 TRBV4-1 15 TRBD2 TGCGCCAGCAGCCAAGTCAGCAGTAGCGGGGACGAGCAGTACTTC CASSQVSSSGDEQYF
. TRBJ1-1 TRBV29-1 13 . TGCAGCCAATCGAAGGGGTTCAACACTGAAGCTTTCTTT CSQSKGFNTEAFF
. TRBJ2-5 TRBV7-9 13 . TGTGCCAGCAGCCTCCGGGACACTCAGACCCAGTACTTC CASSLRDTQTQYF
. TRBJ2-7 TRBV2 20 . TGTGCCAGCAGTGAAGCGCGGGGAGGTTACCAAAAAATAGTATCCTACGAGCAGTACTTC CASSEARGGYQKIVSYEQYF
. TRBJ1-4 TRBV6-6 13 . TGTGCCAGCAGTTCCACAGGGCGTGAAAAACTGTTTTTT CASSSTGREKLFF
. TRBJ1-5 TRBV19 16 TRBD1 TGTGCCAGTAGTGCCCGACAGGGCCCCGAAGGTTATCCCCAGCATTTT CASSARQGPEGYPQHF
. TRBJ1-4 TRBV19 18 TRBD1 TGTGCCAGTTGTAACGACAGGGGTACAGGTGGAACTAATGAAAAACTGTTTTTT CASCNDRGTGGTNEKLFF